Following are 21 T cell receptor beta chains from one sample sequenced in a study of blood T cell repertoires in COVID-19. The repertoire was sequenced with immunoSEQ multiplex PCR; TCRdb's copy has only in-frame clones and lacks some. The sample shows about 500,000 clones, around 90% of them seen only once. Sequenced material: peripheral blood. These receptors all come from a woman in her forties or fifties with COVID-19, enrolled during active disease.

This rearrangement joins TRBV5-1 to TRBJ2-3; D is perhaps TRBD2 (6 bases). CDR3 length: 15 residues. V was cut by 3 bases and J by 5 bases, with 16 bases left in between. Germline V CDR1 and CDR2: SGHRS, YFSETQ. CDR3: CASSSTGVRGDTQYF. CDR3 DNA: TGCGCCAGCAGCTCCACGGGGGTGAGGGGAGATACGCAGTATTTT.

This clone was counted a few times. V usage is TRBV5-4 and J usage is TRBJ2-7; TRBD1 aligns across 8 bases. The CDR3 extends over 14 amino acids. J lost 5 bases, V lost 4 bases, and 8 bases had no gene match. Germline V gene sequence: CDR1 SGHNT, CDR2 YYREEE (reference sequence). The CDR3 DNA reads TGTGCCAGCAGCAATAAGGACAGGGAGGACGAGCAGTACTTC. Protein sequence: CASSNKDREDEQYF.

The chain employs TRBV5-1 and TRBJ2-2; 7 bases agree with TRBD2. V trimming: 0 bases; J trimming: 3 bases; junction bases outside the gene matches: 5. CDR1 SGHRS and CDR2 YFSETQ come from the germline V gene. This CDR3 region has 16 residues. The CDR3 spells CASSLATSRDTGELFF. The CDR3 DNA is TGCGCCAGCAGCTTGGCGACTAGCAGGGACACCGGGGAGCTGTTTTTT.

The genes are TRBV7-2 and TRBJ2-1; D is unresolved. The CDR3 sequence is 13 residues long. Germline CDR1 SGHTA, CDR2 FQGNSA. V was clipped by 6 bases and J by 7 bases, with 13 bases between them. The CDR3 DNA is TGTGCCAGCAGGCTCCGCAGCGTAAATGAGCAGTTCTTC. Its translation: CASRLRSVNEQFF.

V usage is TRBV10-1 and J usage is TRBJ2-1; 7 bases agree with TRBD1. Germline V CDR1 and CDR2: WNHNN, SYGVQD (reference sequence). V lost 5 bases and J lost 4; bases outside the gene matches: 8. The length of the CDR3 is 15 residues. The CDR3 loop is CASSKQGTPYNEQFF. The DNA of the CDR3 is TGCGCCAGCAGTAAACAGGGGACCCCATACAATGAGCAGTTCTTC.

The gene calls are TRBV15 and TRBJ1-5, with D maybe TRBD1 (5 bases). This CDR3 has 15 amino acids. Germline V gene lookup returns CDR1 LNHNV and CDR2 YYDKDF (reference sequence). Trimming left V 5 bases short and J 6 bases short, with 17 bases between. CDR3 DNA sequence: TGTGCCACCAGCCGCATGGACATTACTTCTCAGCCCCAGCATTTT. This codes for CATSRMDITSQPQHF. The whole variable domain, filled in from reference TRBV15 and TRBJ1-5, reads DAMVIQNPRYQVTQFGKPVTLSCSQTLNHNVMYWYQQKSSQAPKLLFHYYDKDFNNEADTPDNFQSRRPNTSFCFLDIRSPGLGDTAMYLCATSRMDITSQPQHFGDGTRLSIL.

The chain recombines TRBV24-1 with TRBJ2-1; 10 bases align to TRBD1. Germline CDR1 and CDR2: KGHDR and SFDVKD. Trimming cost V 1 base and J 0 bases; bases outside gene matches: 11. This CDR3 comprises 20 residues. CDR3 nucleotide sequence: TGTGCCACCAGTGATTTAGGCGGGACAGGGGATTTGTTCTCCTACAATGAGCAGTTCTTC. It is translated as CATSDLGGTGDLFSYNEQFF.

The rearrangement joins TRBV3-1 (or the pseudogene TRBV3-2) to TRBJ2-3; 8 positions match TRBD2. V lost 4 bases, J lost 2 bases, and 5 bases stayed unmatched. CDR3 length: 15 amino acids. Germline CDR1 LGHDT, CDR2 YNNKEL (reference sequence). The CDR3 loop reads CASSPTGGVTDTQYF. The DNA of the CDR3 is TGTGCCAGCAGCCCAACGGGGGGGGTCACAGATACGCAGTATTTT.

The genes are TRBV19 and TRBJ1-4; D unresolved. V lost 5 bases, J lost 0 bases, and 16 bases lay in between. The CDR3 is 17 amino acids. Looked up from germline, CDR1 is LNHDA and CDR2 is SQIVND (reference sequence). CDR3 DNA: TGTGCCAGTAGTCCAAGCGGGCGGAGGGCAACTAATGAAAAACTGTTTTTT. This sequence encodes CASSPSGRRATNEKLFF.

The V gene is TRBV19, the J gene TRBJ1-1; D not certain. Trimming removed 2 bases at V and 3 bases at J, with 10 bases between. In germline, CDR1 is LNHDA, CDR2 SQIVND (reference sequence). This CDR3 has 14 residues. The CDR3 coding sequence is TGTGCCAGTAGTATACGGTCCCCCGACACTGAAGCTTTCTTT. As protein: CASSIRSPDTEAFF.

CDR3 DNA: TGTGCCAGCAGCGTCCAGGGGGGCTCCTACGAGCAGTACTTC. As protein: CASSVQGGSYEQYF. The rearrangement uses TRBV9 and TRBJ2-7; D possibly corresponds to TRBD1 (7 bases). V was pared by 2 bases and J by 0 bases, with 9 bases between. The CDR3 extends over 14 amino acids. Germline CDR1 and CDR2: SGDLS and YYNGEE.

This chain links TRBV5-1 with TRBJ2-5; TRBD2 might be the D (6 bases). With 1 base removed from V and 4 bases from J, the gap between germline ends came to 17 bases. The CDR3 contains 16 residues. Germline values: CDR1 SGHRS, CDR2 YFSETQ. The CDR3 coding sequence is TGCGCCAGCAGCTTGAGGGCGGGGTATGGTATAGAGACCCAGTACTTC. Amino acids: CASSLRAGYGIETQYF. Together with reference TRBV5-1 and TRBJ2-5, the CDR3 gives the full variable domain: KAGVTQTPRYLIKTRGQQVTLSCSPISGHRSVSWYQQTPGQGLQFLFEYFSETQRNKGNFPGRFSGRQFSNSRSEMNVSTLELGDSALYLCASSLRAGYGIETQYFGPGTRLLVL.

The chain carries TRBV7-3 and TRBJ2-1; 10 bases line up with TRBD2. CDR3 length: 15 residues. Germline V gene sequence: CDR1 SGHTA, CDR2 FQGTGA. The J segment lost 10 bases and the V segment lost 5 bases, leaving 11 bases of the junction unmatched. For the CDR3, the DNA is TGTGCCAGCAGCCCCTCAAGCGGGGGGGTTTGGGAGCAGTTCTTC. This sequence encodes CASSPSSGGVWEQFF.

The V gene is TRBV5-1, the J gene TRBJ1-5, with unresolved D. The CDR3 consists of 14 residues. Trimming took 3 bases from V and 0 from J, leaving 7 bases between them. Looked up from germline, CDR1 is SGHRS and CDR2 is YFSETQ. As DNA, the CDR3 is TGCGCCAGCAGCTACGGAGATAGCAATCAGCCCCAGCATTTT. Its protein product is CASSYGDSNQPQHF.

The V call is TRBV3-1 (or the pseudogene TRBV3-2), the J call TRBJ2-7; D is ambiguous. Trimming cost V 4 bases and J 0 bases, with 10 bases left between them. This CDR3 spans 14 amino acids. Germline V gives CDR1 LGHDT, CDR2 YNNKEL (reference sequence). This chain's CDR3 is CASSRPESSYEQYF. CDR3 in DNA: TGTGCCAGCAGCCGTCCGGAGTCCTCCTACGAGCAGTACTTC.

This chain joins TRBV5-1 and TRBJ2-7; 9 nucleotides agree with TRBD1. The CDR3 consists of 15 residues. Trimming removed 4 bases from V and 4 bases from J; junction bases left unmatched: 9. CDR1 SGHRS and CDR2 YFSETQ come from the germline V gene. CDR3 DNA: TGCGCCAGCAGCCCCACAGGGGACAGGGAATACGAGCAGTACTTC. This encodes CASSPTGDREYEQYF.

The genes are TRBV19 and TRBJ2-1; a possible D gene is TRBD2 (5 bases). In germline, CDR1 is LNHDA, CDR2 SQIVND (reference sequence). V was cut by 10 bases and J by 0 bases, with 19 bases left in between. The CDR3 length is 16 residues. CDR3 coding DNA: TGTGCCACTAGGAGGAGGTCGGCTAGCTCCTACAATGAGCAGTTCTTC. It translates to CATRRRSASSYNEQFF.

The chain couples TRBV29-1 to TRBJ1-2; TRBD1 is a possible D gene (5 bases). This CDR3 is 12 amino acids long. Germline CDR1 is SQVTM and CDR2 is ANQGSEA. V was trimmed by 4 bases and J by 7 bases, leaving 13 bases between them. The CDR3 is CSVVGGTAGYTF. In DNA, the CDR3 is TGCAGCGTTGTGGGGGGGACGGCTGGCTACACCTTC. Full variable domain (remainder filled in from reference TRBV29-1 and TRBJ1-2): SAVISQKPSRDICQRGTSLTIQCQVDSQVTMMFWYRQQPGQSLTLIATANQGSEATYESGFVIDKFPISRPNLTFSTLTVSNMSPEDSSIYLCSVVGGTAGYTFGSGTRLTVV.

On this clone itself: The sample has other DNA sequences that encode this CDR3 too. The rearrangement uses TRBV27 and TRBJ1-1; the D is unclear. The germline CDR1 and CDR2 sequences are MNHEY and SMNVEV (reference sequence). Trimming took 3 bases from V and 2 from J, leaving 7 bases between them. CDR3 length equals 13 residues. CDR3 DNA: TGTGCCAGCAGTTTCGGTCTAAACACTGAAGCTTTCTTT. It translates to CASSFGLNTEAFF.

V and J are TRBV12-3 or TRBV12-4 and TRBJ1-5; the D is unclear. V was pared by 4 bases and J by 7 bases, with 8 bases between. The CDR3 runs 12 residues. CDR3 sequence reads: CASSSGGQPQHF. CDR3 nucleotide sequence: TGTGCCAGCAGTTCCGGAGGACAGCCCCAGCATTTT.

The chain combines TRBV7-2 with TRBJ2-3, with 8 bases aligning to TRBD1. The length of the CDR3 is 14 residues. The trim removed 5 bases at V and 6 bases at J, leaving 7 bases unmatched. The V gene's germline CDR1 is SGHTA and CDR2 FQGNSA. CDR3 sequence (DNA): TGTGCCAGCAGCCCCGGGGACAGGAGCGATACGCAGTATTTT. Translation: CASSPGDRSDTQYF.